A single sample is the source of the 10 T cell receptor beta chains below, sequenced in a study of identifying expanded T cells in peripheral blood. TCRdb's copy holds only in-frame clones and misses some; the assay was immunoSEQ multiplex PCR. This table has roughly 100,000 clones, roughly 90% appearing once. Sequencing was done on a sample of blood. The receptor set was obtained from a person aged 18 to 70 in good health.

CDR3 sequence reads: CASSIGGLALPTNEQYF. CDR3 DNA: TGTGCCAGTAGTATTGGGGGACTAGCGCTCCCGACGAACGAGCAGTACTTC. V is TRBV19 and J is TRBJ2-7; 10 bases are shared with TRBD2. The CDR3 consists of 17 residues. The germline gives CDR1 LNHDA, CDR2 SQIVND (reference sequence). J gave up 5 bases and V 3 bases, and 13 bases lay outside the gene matches.

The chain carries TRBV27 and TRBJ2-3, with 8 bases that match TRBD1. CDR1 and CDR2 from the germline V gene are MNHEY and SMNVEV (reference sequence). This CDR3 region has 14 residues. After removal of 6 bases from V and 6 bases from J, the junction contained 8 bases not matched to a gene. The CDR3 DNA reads TGTGCCAGCAGATCGACAGGGGTGAGGGATACGCAGTATTTT. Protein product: CASRSTGVRDTQYF.

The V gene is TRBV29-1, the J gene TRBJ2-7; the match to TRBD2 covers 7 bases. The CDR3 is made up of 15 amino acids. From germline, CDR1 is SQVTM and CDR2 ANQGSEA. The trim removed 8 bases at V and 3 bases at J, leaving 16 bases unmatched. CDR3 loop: CSFLTPRLANYEQYF. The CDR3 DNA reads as TGCAGCTTCTTAACCCCGAGACTAGCCAACTACGAGCAGTACTTC.

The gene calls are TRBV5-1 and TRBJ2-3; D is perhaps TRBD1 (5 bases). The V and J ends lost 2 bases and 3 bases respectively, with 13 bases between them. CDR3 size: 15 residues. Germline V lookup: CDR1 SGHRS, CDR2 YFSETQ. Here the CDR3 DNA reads TGCGCCAGCAGCTTTGGGGCAGAACTGACAGATACGCAGTATTTT. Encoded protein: CASSFGAELTDTQYF.

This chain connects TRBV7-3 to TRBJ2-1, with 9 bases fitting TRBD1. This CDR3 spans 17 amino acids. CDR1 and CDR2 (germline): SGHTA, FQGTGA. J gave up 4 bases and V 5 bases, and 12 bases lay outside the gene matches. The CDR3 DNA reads TGTGCCAGCAGCCCCGGTAGGACAGGGGTGCTGTACAATGAGCAGTTCTTC. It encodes CASSPGRTGVLYNEQFF.

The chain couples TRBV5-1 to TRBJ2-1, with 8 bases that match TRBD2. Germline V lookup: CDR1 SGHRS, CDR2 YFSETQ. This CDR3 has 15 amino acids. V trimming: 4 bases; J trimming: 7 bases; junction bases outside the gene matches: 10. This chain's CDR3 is CASSPSGGIRNEQFF. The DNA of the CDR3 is TGCGCCAGCAGCCCAAGCGGGGGAATTCGTAATGAGCAGTTCTTC.

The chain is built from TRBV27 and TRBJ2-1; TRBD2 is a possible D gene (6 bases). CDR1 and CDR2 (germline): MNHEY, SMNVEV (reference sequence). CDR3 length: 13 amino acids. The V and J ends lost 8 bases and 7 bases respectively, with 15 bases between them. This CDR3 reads CASRLRGGNEQFF. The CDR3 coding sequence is TGTGCCAGCCGTCTGCGGGGAGGTAATGAGCAGTTCTTC.

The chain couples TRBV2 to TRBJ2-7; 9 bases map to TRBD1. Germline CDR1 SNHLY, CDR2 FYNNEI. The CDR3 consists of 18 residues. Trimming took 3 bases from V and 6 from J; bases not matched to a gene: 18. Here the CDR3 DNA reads TGTGCCAGCAGTGACACAGGGGGCGGGAAACTCCGAGAGGGCGAGCAGTACTTC. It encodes CASSDTGGGKLREGEQYF.

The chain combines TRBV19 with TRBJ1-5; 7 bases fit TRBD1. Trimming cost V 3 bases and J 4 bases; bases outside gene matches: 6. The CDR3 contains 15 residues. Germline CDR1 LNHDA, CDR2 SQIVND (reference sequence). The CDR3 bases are TGTGCCAGTAGTATTCTTTCGACAGGGAATCAGCCCCAGCATTTT. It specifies CASSILSTGNQPQHF. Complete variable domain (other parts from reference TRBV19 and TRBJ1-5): DGGITQSPKYLFRKEGQNVTLSCEQNLNHDAMYWYRQDPGQGLRLIYYSQIVNDFQKGDIAEGYSVSREKKESFPLTVTSAQKNPTAFYLCASSILSTGNQPQHFGDGTRLSIL.

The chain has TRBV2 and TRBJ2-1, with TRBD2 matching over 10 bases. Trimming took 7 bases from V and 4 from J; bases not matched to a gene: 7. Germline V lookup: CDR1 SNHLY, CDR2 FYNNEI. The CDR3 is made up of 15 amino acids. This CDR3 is CASTPSGGDYNEQFF. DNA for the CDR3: TGTGCCAGCACCCCTAGCGGGGGAGATTACAATGAGCAGTTCTTC.